One sample yielded the 22 T cell receptor beta chains listed below, sequenced in a study of blood T cell repertoires in COVID-19 (dated by TCRdb to the early 2020s). Library generation was performed with the immunoSEQ multiplex PCR assay. TCRdb took over this immuneACCESS table, retaining in-frame rearrangements with V and J assigned. Such tables are incomplete; in checked studies, under half of the missing clones stem from an unresolved V gene, and the remainder is unexplained. In this sample the table shows approximately 99,000 clones, roughly 84% of which occur a single time. The ten largest make up roughly 2.1% of the sample. What was sequenced was peripheral blood. Source of these receptors: a man between 65 and 80 years old with active or convalescent COVID-19.

Points on this clone: Other DNA sequences in the same sample also yield this CDR3. This chain joins TRBV5-1 and TRBJ2-5, with 14 positions matching TRBD2. The CDR3 has 16 residues. Trimming cost V 0 bases and J 2 bases; bases outside gene matches: 0. The V gene's germline CDR1 is SGHRS and CDR2 YFSETQ. The CDR3 DNA sequence: TGCGCCAGCAGCTTGGGACTAGCGGGGGGGCAAGAGACCCAGTACTTC. Its protein product is CASSLGLAGGQETQYF.

This clone was seen once. This sequence joins TRBV3-1 (or the pseudogene TRBV3-2) and TRBJ1-1, with 8 positions matching TRBD1. CDR3 length: 16 amino acids. CDR1 is LGHDT and CDR2 is YNNKEL in the germline V gene (reference sequence). The junction had 12 bases not matched to a gene; V was cut back by 4 bases and J by 5 bases. The DNA of the CDR3 is TGTGCCAGCAGCCCAAATCCAGGGGGCAGTGGAACTGAAGCTTTCTTT. Translation: CASSPNPGGSGTEAFF.

V gene TRBV6-6 combines with J gene TRBJ1-3; 7 positions agree with TRBD1. The germline CDR1 and CDR2 sequences are MNHNY and SVGAGI (reference sequence). The CDR3 consists of 15 residues. With 4 bases clipped from V and 2 bases from J, the junction kept 5 bases outside the gene matches. This CDR3 is CASSLFGTAGNTIYF. The CDR3 nucleotides read TGTGCCAGCAGTTTATTCGGGACAGCTGGAAACACCATATATTTT.

The chain's CDR3 is CAADTGELFF. Here the CDR3 DNA reads TGCGCAGCGGACACCGGGGAGCTGTTTTTT. The gene calls are TRBV23-1 and TRBJ2-2; a possible D gene is TRBD2 (5 bases). TRBV23-1 is known as an ORF, though its function is uncertain. The CDR3 loop spans 10 amino acids.

The V and J genes are TRBV5-1 and TRBJ1-5, with 9 positions matching TRBD1. This CDR3 contains 15 residues. J gave up 5 bases and V 0 bases, and 3 bases lay outside the gene matches. Per germline, CDR1 SGHRS and CDR2 YFSETQ. The CDR3 DNA reads TGCGCCAGCAGCTTGGAGGGACAGGGTTATCAGCCCCAGCATTTT. This translates into CASSLEGQGYQPQHF. The whole variable domain, remainder taken from reference TRBV5-1 and TRBJ1-5, is KAGVTQTPRYLIKTRGQQVTLSCSPISGHRSVSWYQQTPGQGLQFLFEYFSETQRNKGNFPGRFSGRQFSNSRSEMNVSTLELGDSALYLCASSLEGQGYQPQHFGDGTRLSIL.

This chain connects TRBV6-6 to TRBJ2-7, with 9 nucleotides matching TRBD2. Per germline, CDR1 MNHNY and CDR2 SVGAGI (reference sequence). V lost 5 bases and J lost 6; bases outside the gene matches: 17. The CDR3 contains 17 residues. CDR3 amino acids: CASSLAGLGLAAGEQYF. The CDR3 nucleotides are TGTGCCAGCAGTCTCGCCGGGCTGGGACTAGCCGCGGGCGAGCAGTACTTC.

The genes are TRBV27 and TRBJ1-5, with 7 bases identical to TRBD1. V was clipped by 2 bases and J by 3 bases; unmatched bases: 4. The CDR3 loop spans 15 amino acids. CDR1 is MNHEY and CDR2 is SMNVEV in the germline V gene (reference sequence). In nucleotides, the CDR3 is TGTGCCAGCAGTTTAACCGGGACAGTCAATCAGCCCCAGCATTTT. It translates to CASSLTGTVNQPQHF.

This chain connects TRBV27 to TRBJ1-1; D is perhaps TRBD1 (6 bases). CDR1 and CDR2 (germline): MNHEY, SMNVEV (reference sequence). The V end lost 1 base, the J end lost 0 bases, and 12 bases lay between the germline ends. The CDR3 extends over 16 amino acids. The CDR3, as DNA: TGTGCCAGCAGTTTATTTGGAACAGGGCTGAACACTGAAGCTTTCTTT. This sequence encodes CASSLFGTGLNTEAFF.

The chain combines TRBV7-8 with TRBJ2-7; D gene uncertain. The CDR3 extends over 13 amino acids. Germline V gene sequence: CDR1 SGHVS, CDR2 FQNEAQ. The V and J ends lost 1 base and 1 base respectively, with 5 bases between them. Here the CDR3 DNA reads TGTGCCAGCAGCTTAGACAGATCCTACGAGCAGTACTTC. Protein: CASSLDRSYEQYF.

The V and J genes are TRBV28 and TRBJ1-3, with TRBD1 matching over 8 bases. Trimming cost V 4 bases and J 1 base; bases outside gene matches: 3. There are 15 residues in the CDR3. Looked up from germline, CDR1 is MDHEN and CDR2 is SYDVKM. The CDR3 DNA follows: TGTGCCAGCAGTTCGGGACAGGCGTCTGGAAACACCATATATTTT. As protein: CASSSGQASGNTIYF.

The V and J genes are TRBV5-1 and TRBJ1-5; weak D call: TRBD1 (5 bases). V shed 10 bases and J shed 3 bases, with 23 bases lying between them. This CDR3 is built from 16 residues. Germline lookup yields CDR1 SGHRS and CDR2 YFSETQ. The CDR3 nucleotides are TGCGCCTCGAAACAGGAGCGCTTTACTCCCAATCAGCCCCAGCATTTT. This gives the protein CASKQERFTPNQPQHF.

The chain is built from TRBV7-5 and TRBJ1-2. TRBV7-5 is tagged as a pseudogene. The CDR3 has 11 amino acids. DNA for the CDR3: TGTGCCAGACCGGTATCGGTGTGCTACACCTTC. It specifies CARPVSVCYTF.

V and J are TRBV28 and TRBJ1-2; the match to TRBD1 covers 8 bases. This CDR3 has 14 residues. Germline V CDR1 and CDR2: MDHEN, SYDVKM. With V trimmed by 6 bases and J by 7 bases, 10 bases remained unmatched. The DNA of the CDR3 is TGTGCCAGCAGCAACCCGACAGGGGTCCGTGGCTACACCTTC. This translates into CASSNPTGVRGYTF.

The J gene is TRBJ1-1, the V gene TRBV3-1 (or the pseudogene TRBV3-2); 8 bases are shared with TRBD1. The CDR3 runs to 14 residues. J lost 6 bases, V lost 3 bases, and 6 bases had no gene match. Germline V gives CDR1 LGHDT, CDR2 YNNKEL (reference sequence). CDR3 DNA sequence: TGTGCCAGCAGCCACACCGGGACAGGTGCTGAAGCTTTCTTT. It codes for CASSHTGTGAEAFF.

This chain links TRBV6-6 with TRBJ2-3; D perhaps matches TRBD1 (5 bases). The CDR3 is 13 residues long. The germline V and J ends were trimmed by 7 bases and 1 base, with 9 bases remaining between them. Germline assignment: CDR1 MNHNY and CDR2 SVGAGI (reference sequence). CDR3 in DNA: TGTGCCAGCATTGGGGCCGGCACAGATACGCAGTATTTT. Amino acid sequence: CASIGAGTDTQYF.

This clone was seen a single time. The J gene is TRBJ2-2, the V gene TRBV3-1 (or the pseudogene TRBV3-2); 8 bases are shared with TRBD1. Losses at the gene ends were 0 bases for V and 6 bases for J; bases not matched to a gene: 6. Germline V gene data show CDR1 as LGHDT and CDR2 as YNNKEL (reference sequence). The CDR3 runs 16 residues. The chain's CDR3 is CASSQDTGGAPGELFF. The CDR3 DNA sequence: TGTGCCAGCAGCCAAGATACAGGGGGAGCCCCCGGGGAGCTGTTTTTT.

The J gene is TRBJ1-6, the V gene TRBV2; D gene unclear. The CDR3 consists of 14 residues. Germline assignment: CDR1 SNHLY and CDR2 FYNNEI. Trimming took 6 bases from V and 3 from J, leaving 9 bases between them. The CDR3 DNA sequence: TGTGCCAGCAGCCTCCGGGGCTATAATTCACCCCTCCACTTT. As protein: CASSLRGYNSPLHF.

The chain employs TRBV5-1 and TRBJ1-5; 7 bases are a match to TRBD1. V trimming: 4 bases; J trimming: 2 bases; junction bases outside the gene matches: 3. This CDR3 is 14 amino acids long. Germline assignment: CDR1 SGHRS and CDR2 YFSETQ. The CDR3 sequence is CASSPRGGNQPQHF. The CDR3 DNA reads as TGCGCCAGCAGCCCCAGGGGGGGCAATCAGCCCCAGCATTTT.

This clone was counted a few times. J is TRBJ1-1 and V is TRBV6-5; D uncertain. Trimming left V 0 bases short and J 8 bases short, with 16 bases between. The CDR3 sequence is 15 residues long. CDR1 and CDR2 from the germline V gene are MNHEY and SVGAGI. The CDR3 DNA follows: TGTGCCAGCAGTTACTCGAGGTCGGCCAACGGGGAAGCTTTCTTT. Translated, it gives CASSYSRSANGEAFF.

This rearrangement joins TRBV7-8 to TRBJ1-1, with 8 nucleotides matching TRBD1. The CDR3 length is 14 residues. Trimming cost V 5 bases and J 1 base; bases outside gene matches: 3. Germline V gene sequence: CDR1 SGHVS, CDR2 FQNEAQ. CDR3 residues: CASSRGTGNTEAFF. CDR3 coding DNA: TGTGCCAGCAGCCGAGGGACAGGGAACACTGAAGCTTTCTTT. The entire variable domain, with the rest obtained from reference TRBV7-8 and TRBJ1-1, is as follows: GAGVSQSPRYKVAKRGQDVALRCDPISGHVSLFWYQQALGQGPEFLTYFQNEAQLDKSGLPSDRFFAERPEGSVSTLKIQRTQQEDSAVYLCASSRGTGNTEAFFGQGTRLTVV.

This clone was seen only a few times. V and J are TRBV5-3 and TRBJ1-5, with D possibly TRBD1 on 5 matching bases. TRBV5-3 is an ORF; its function is uncertain. Trimming cost V 6 bases and J 4 bases, with 23 bases left between them. This CDR3 is built from 17 residues. The CDR3 loop is CARTPRRAGGKNQPQHF. The CDR3 DNA is TGTGCCAGAACCCCCCGCCGGGCGGGGGGTAAGAATCAGCCCCAGCATTTT.

The rearrangement uses TRBV5-4 and TRBJ2-5; possibly TRBD1 for D (6 bases). CDR1 is SGHNT, CDR2 YYREEE, per germline (reference sequence). CDR3 length equals 14 residues. V dropped 7 bases and J dropped 2 bases, with 15 bases sitting between them. The DNA for the CDR3 is TGTGCCAGCGGGGGCCCCTCAAAACAAGAGACCCAGTACTTC. Amino acids: CASGGPSKQETQYF. Drawing the rest from reference TRBV5-4 and TRBJ2-5, the complete variable domain is ETGVTQSPTHLIKTRGQQVTLRCSSQSGHNTVSWYQQALGQGPQFIFQYYREEENGRGNFPPRFSGLQFPNYSSELNVNALELDDSALYLCASGGPSKQETQYFGPGTRLLVL.